This T cell receptor beta chain was observed in a study of blood T cell repertoires in COVID-19. On the study more broadly: COVID-19 samples, acute and convalescent, were from the United States, Italy and Spain. PBMCs, B-cell-depleted T cells, or T cells were the source of the cDNA or gDNA that made up the material.

Original data processing: For nucleated cells, counts were estimated from reference gene primer amplification. The repertoire was sequenced with immunoSEQ multiplex PCR; TCRdb's copy has only in-frame clones and lacks some. Clone size and V and J calls were adopted from that table, with D and trimming inferred from the DNA. The data contain some 85,000 clones, approximately 84% of them singletons. Sequencing was done on a sample of peripheral blood. This receptor was identified in a man in his sixties or seventies with COVID-19, enrolled during active disease.

The CDR3 region is CASSAGDSVYQPQHF. In DNA, the CDR3 is TGTGCCAGCAGCGCCGGAGACAGCGTCTATCAGCCCCAGCATTTT. J is TRBJ1-5 and V is TRBV9, with D perhaps matching TRBD1 (5 bases). Germline V gives CDR1 SGDLS, CDR2 YYNGEE. The CDR3 has 15 residues. V was trimmed by 3 bases and J by 5 bases, leaving 15 bases between them. Supplemented by reference TRBV9 and TRBJ1-5, the full variable domain reads DSGVTQTPKHLITATGQRVTLRCSPRSGDLSVYWYQQSLDQGLQFLIQYYNGEERAKGNILERFSAQQFPDLHSELNLSSLELGDSALYFCASSAGDSVYQPQHFGDGTRLSIL.